In its sample, the clone carrying this T cell receptor (beta chain) ranks as medium-sized. The antigen is undetermined. Libraries of TCR beta came from quantitative 5'-RACE with molecular barcodes. TCRdb re-called the 5' RACE reads with MiXCR, one entry per CDR3 protein. The sample lists about 36,000 distinct CDR3 sequences; approximately 10% were seen once. The data were obtained in a study of CD8 T cells in ankylosing spondylitis. General observations from the study: What seemed typical of ankylosing spondylitis blood was a TCR beta motif built from eight highly homologous variants.

Germline V gene data show CDR1 as SQVTM and CDR2 as ANQGSEA. This CDR3 is built from 14 residues. The V gene lost 4 bases and the J gene lost 2 bases, with 14 bases spanning the gap. The receptor's source is a male donor with ankylosing spondylitis. The chain has TRBV29-1 and TRBJ1-2; a possible D gene is TRBD1 (6 bases). The sample comprised synovial fluid, either unsorted or a sorted T cell fraction (not recorded which). CDR3 nucleotide sequence: TGCAGCGTTGCAGAACAGGGTGGCAACTATGGCTACACCTTC. Protein product: CSVAEQGGNYGYTF.